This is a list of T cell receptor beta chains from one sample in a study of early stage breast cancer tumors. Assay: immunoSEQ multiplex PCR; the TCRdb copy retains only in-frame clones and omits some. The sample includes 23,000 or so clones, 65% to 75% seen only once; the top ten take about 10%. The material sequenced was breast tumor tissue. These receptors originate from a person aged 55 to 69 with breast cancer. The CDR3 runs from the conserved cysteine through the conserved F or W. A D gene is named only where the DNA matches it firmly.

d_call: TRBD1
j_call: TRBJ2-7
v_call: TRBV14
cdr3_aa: CASSQVYSAGQGYEQYF

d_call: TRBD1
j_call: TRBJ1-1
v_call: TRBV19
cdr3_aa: CASFDRGSTEAFF

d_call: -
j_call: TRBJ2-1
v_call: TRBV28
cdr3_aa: CASSSLRDWTYNEQFF

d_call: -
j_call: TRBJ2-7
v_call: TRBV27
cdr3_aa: CASSFWRDHQEQYF

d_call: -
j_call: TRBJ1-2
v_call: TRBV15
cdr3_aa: CATSRGLGAYGYTF

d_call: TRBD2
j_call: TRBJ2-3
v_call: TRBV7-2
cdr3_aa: CASSQGLAGITDTQYF

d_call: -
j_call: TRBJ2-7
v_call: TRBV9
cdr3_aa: CASSVRRPTYEQYF

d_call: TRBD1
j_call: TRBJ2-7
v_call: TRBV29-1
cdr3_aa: CSVQGAPSYSYEQYF

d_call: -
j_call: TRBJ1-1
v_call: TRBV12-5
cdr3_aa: CAIDRLNTEAFF

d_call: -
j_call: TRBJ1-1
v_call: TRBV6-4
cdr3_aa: CASSVDQQGEAFF

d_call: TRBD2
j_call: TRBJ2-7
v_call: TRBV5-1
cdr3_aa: CASSLDAGGLHEQYF

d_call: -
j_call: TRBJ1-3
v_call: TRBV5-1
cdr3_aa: CASSLADSSGNTIYF

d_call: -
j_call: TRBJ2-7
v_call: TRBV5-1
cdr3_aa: CASSLESSGGDEQYF

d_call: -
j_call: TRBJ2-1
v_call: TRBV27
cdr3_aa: CASGLIEQFF

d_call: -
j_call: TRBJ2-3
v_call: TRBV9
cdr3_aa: CASSVAAGSDTQYF

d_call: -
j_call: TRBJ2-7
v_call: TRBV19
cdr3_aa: CASSANSGYEQYF

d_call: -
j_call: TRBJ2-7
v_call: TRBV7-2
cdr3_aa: CASSTGTLNTEQYF

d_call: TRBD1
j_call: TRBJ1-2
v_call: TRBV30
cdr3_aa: CAWRVPTGGADGYTF

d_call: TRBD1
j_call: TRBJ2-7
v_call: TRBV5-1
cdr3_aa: CASSPRTGLSSYEQYF

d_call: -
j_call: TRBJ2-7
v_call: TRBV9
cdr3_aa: CATGGRRGAGKDEQYF

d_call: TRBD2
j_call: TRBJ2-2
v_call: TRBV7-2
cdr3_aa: CASSLAQLAGNTGELFF

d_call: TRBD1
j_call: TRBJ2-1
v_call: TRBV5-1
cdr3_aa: CATREGAADNEQFF

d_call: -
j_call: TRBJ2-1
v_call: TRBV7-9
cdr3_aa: CASSFYSYNEQFF

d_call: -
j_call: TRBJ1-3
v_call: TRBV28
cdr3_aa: CASSFVPETIYF

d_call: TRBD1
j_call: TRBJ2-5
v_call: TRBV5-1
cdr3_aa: CASSLGAQGAAETQYF

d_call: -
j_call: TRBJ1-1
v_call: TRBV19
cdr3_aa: CASSFLGRGDEAFF

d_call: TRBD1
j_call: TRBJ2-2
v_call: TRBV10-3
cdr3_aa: CAISPGTGNTGELFF

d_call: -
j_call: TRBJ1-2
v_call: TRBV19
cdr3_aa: CASNPGGGSNYGYTF

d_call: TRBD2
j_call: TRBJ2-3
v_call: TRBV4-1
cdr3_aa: CASSRTAGAGDTQYF

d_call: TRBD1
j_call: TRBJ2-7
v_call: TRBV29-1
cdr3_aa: CSVEGQGLNEQYF

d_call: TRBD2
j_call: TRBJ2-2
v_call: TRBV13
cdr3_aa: CASSSRTSGKEELFF